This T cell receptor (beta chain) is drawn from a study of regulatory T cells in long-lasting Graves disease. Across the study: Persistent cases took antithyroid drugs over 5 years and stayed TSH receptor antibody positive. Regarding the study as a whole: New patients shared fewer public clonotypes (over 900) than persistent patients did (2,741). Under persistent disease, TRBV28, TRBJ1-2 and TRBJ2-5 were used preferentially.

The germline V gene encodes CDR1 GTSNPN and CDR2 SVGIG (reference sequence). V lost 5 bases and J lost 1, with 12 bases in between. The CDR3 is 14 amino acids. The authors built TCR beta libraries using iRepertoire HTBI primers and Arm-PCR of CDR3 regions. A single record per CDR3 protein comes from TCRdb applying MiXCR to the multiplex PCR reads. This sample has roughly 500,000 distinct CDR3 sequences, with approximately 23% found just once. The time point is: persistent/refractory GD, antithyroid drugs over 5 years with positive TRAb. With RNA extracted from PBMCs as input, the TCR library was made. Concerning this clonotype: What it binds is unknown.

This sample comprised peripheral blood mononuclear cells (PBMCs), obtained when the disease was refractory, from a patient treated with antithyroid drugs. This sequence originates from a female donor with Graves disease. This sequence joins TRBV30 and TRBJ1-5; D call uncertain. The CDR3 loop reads CAWGTGNSNQPQHF. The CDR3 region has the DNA TGTGCCTGGGGAACGGGGAACAGCAATCAGCCCCAGCATTTT.